One sample yielded the 14 T cell receptor beta chains listed below, sequenced in a study of T cells in localized non-small cell lung cancer. TCRdb's copy holds only in-frame clones and misses some; the assay was immunoSEQ multiplex PCR. Of approximately 10,000 clones listed, approximately 90% are singletons. The starting material was peripheral blood, obtained before any cancer treatment. Receptor source: a male donor at least 60 years old with stage III lung adenocarcinoma.

This rearrangement joins TRBV7-2 to TRBJ2-1; D might be TRBD2 (6 bases). Trimming took off 7 bases at V and 0 bases at J, with 7 bases between the two ends. CDR1 SGHTA and CDR2 FQGNSA come from the germline V gene. The CDR3 runs 13 residues. CDR3 in amino acids: CASMDYSYNEQFF. In DNA, the CDR3 is TGTGCCAGCATGGACTACTCCTACAATGAGCAGTTCTTC.

The rearrangement uses TRBV28 and TRBJ1-1; 8 bases are a match to TRBD1. Germline assignment: CDR1 MDHEN and CDR2 SYDVKM. Trimming cost V 5 bases and J 4 bases; bases outside gene matches: 12. The CDR3 covers 16 residues. The CDR3 loop is CASSAPRQGRSTEAFF. The CDR3 bases are TGTGCCAGCAGTGCTCCCCGACAGGGGAGGTCCACTGAAGCTTTCTTT.

The rearrangement joins TRBV6-1 to TRBJ2-3; the D gene is possibly TRBD2 (6 bases). Per the germline V gene, CDR1 is MNHNS and CDR2 is SASEGT. Deletions cut 4 bases from V and 2 bases from J, with 7 bases between. The CDR3 consists of 13 residues. The CDR3, as DNA: TGTGCCAGCAGTGGCGGGGTCACAGATACGCAGTATTTT. This codes for CASSGGVTDTQYF.

The rearrangement joins TRBV9 to TRBJ2-2, with TRBD2 as a possible D gene (5 bases). In germline, CDR1 is SGDLS, CDR2 YYNGEE. The V and J ends lost 0 bases and 4 bases respectively, with 13 bases between them. This CDR3 region has 16 residues. CDR3 bases: TGTGCCAGCAGCGTAGCGCTGGCGGGCCCCACCGGGGAGCTGTTTTTT. Its translation: CASSVALAGPTGELFF. The variable domain in full, with the rest retrieved from reference TRBV9 and TRBJ2-2, is DSGVTQTPKHLITATGQRVTLRCSPRSGDLSVYWYQQSLDQGLQFLIQYYNGEERAKGNILERFSAQQFPDLHSELNLSSLELGDSALYFCASSVALAGPTGELFFGEGSRLTVL.

The chain links TRBV6-6 to TRBJ1-5, with D maybe TRBD1 (6 bases). V shed 8 bases and J shed 1 base, with 9 bases lying between them. Germline lookup yields CDR1 MNHNY and CDR2 SVGAGI (reference sequence). This CDR3 contains 13 residues. CDR3 bases: TGTGCCAGCGAAACAGGGAGCAATCAGCCCCAGCATTTT. Translating it yields CASETGSNQPQHF.

V usage is TRBV5-4 and J usage is TRBJ1-3; D remains ambiguous. Germline V gives CDR1 SGHNT, CDR2 YYREEE (reference sequence). The V end lost 3 bases, the J end lost 4 bases, and 8 bases lay between the germline ends. This CDR3 comprises 13 residues. CDR3 nucleotide sequence: TGTGCCAGCAGCTCGACTGAAGGAAACACCATATATTTT. Its protein is CASSSTEGNTIYF.

This chain connects TRBV6-5 to TRBJ2-1; TRBD1 matches at 7 bases. Germline V gene lookup returns CDR1 MNHEY and CDR2 SVGAGI. Trimming took 4 bases from V and 10 from J; bases not matched to a gene: 13. The CDR3 has 15 residues. The CDR3 DNA sequence: TGTGCCAGCAGTTCGGGACAGAACTCTTTTAGGGAGCAGTTCTTC. This gives the protein CASSSGQNSFREQFF.

The rearrangement links TRBV15 to TRBJ1-2; 8 positions match TRBD1. The V gene's germline CDR1 is LNHNV and CDR2 YYDKDF (reference sequence). The V gene end was trimmed by 3 bases and the J gene end by 8 bases; junction bases not matched to a gene: 5. The length of the CDR3 is 13 residues. Here the CDR3 DNA reads TGTGCCACCAGCAGTCGGACAGGGTCGGGCTACACCTTC. Amino acid sequence: CATSSRTGSGYTF.

The CDR3 region is CASSPGTGLGNTIYF. The DNA of the CDR3 is TGTGCCAGCAGCCCCGGGACAGGGCTTGGAAACACCATATATTTT. The rearrangement uses TRBV11-1 and TRBJ1-3; 9 positions agree with TRBD1. V lost 5 bases to trimming and J lost 3 bases; unmatched junction nucleotides: 5. The CDR3 totals 15 residues. Germline V lookup: CDR1 SGHAT, CDR2 FQDESV (reference sequence).

This rearrangement joins TRBV18 to TRBJ1-1; no clear D gene. The germline CDR1 and CDR2 sequences are KGHSH and LQKENI. CDR3 length: 13 amino acids. Trimming took 3 bases from V and 5 from J, leaving 10 bases between them. CDR3 region: CASSPVRETEAFF. CDR3 nucleotides: TGTGCCAGCTCACCTGTTCGGGAAACTGAAGCTTTCTTT. The full variable domain, completed using reference TRBV18 and TRBJ1-1, is NAGVMQNPRHLVRRRGQEARLRCSPMKGHSHVYWYRQLPEEGLKFMVYLQKENIIDESGMPKERFSAEFPKEGPSILRIQQVVRGDSAAYFCASSPVRETEAFFGQGTRLTVV.

This clone showed up just once. The rearrangement joins TRBV4-2 to TRBJ2-7, with D perhaps matching TRBD2 (6 bases). V was clipped by 1 base and J by 5 bases, with 18 bases between them. The CDR3 extends over 16 amino acids. CDR1 is LGHNA and CDR2 is YNFKEQ in the germline V gene. CDR3 region: CASSQVLGLRGHEQYF. For the CDR3, the DNA is TGTGCCAGCAGCCAAGTCCTCGGACTAAGGGGCCACGAGCAGTACTTC.

The chain joins TRBV7-8 to TRBJ2-7; 8 positions match TRBD2. After removal of 0 bases from V and 4 bases from J, the junction contained 8 bases not matched to a gene. This CDR3 contains 16 residues. Per the germline V gene, CDR1 is SGHVS and CDR2 is FQNEAQ. CDR3 region: CASSLAGTSGVYEQYF. CDR3 bases: TGTGCCAGCAGCTTAGCGGGGACTAGTGGGGTTTACGAGCAGTACTTC.

The chain combines TRBV11-2 with TRBJ2-7; TRBD2 aligns across 10 bases. Per germline, CDR1 SGHAT and CDR2 FQNNGV. J was trimmed by 2 bases and V by 7 bases; bases with no gene match: 2. The length of the CDR3 is 13 residues. The chain's CDR3 is CASTLAGAYEQYF. Here the CDR3 DNA reads TGTGCCAGCACTCTAGCGGGAGCCTACGAGCAGTACTTC.

The chain uses TRBV14 and TRBJ2-2; D is perhaps TRBD1 or TRBD2 (7 bases each). V was clipped by 4 bases and J by 0 bases, with 21 bases between them. The CDR3 is 19 residues long. Germline V gene sequence: CDR1 SGHDN, CDR2 FVKESK. CDR3 residues: CASSRGGRGRGPNTGELFF. CDR3 DNA: TGTGCCAGCAGCCGAGGAGGGAGGGGAAGGGGGCCGAACACCGGGGAGCTGTTTTTT. Complete variable domain (other parts from reference TRBV14 and TRBJ2-2): EAGVTQFPSHSVIEKGQTVTLRCDPISGHDNLYWYRRVMGKEIKFLLHFVKESKQDESGMPNNRFLAERTGGTYSTLKVQPAELEDSGVYFCASSRGGRGRGPNTGELFFGEGSRLTVL.